The next 20 T cell receptor beta chains were all read from a single sample in a study of T-cell reconstitution after alpha-beta-depleted transplantation in children. It was with unique molecular identifiers that the TCRbeta library was prepared. TCRdb analysed the PCR reads with MiXCR anew, one entry per CDR3 protein. The sample has around 250,000 distinct CDR3 sequences; around 7.8% are singletons. Specimen: PBMCs, mostly from graft donor cells, collected 180 days after TCRalphabeta/CD19-depleted stem cell transplant. Every receptor here comes from a male patient younger than 18 who had a stem cell transplant for acute lymphoblastic leukemia, so the T cells may come from the graft donor.

This clonotype was counted at least ten times. V gene TRBV20-1 combines with J gene TRBJ2-7, with D tentatively TRBD1 (5 bases). This CDR3 spans 11 amino acids. Germline loops: CDR1 DFQATT, CDR2 SNEGSKA (reference sequence). The V gene lost 4 bases and the J gene lost 11 bases, with 15 bases spanning the gap. The CDR3 reads CSAIVPGMEYF. CDR3 coding DNA: TGCAGTGCTATCGTTCCAGGGATGGAGTACTTC.

This clonotype was counted ten times or more. The J gene is TRBJ2-3, the V gene TRBV7-9, with 8 bases identical to TRBD1. This CDR3 spans 15 amino acids. The V gene end was trimmed by 5 bases and the J gene end by 1 base; junction bases not matched to a gene: 5. Germline CDR1 and CDR2: SEHNR and FQNEAQ (reference sequence). The CDR3 is CASSLTGVGTDTQYF. In DNA form, the CDR3 reads TGTGCCAGCAGCCTGACAGGGGTTGGCACAGATACGCAGTATTTT.

At least ten counts were recorded for this clonotype. V usage is TRBV2 and J usage is TRBJ2-7; 10 bases are shared with TRBD2. This CDR3 comprises 14 residues. Germline V lookup: CDR1 SNHLY, CDR2 FYNNEI. J was trimmed by 4 bases and V by 4 bases; bases with no gene match: 4. CDR3 nucleotide sequence: TGTGCCAGCAGTGCGGAGCGGGAGGGTTACGAGCAGTACTTC. Its protein product is CASSAEREGYEQYF.

This clonotype was seen repeatedly, ten times or more. The genes are TRBV12-3 or TRBV12-4 and TRBJ2-6; no clear D gene. V lost 7 bases and J lost 0, with 7 bases in between. The length of the CDR3 is 14 residues. CDR3 in amino acids: CASTHDSGANVLTF. The DNA of the CDR3 is TGTGCCAGCACCCATGACTCTGGGGCCAACGTCCTGACTTTC.

This clonotype was recorded many times. This chain joins TRBV6-1 and TRBJ2-7; D unclear. There are 11 residues in the CDR3. Germline V gives CDR1 MNHNS, CDR2 SASEGT. V dropped 6 bases and J dropped 3 bases, with 6 bases sitting between them. The CDR3 coding sequence is TGTGCCAGCAGCACCCTCTACGAGCAGTACTTC. Translation: CASSTLYEQYF.

This clonotype came up a few times. This chain connects TRBV19 to TRBJ1-6; D uncertain. The CDR3 has 12 residues. The germline V gene has CDR1 LNHDA and CDR2 SQIVND (reference sequence). Deletions cut 5 bases from V and 12 bases from J, with 11 bases between. The CDR3: CASSLNGKPLHF. Here the CDR3 DNA reads TGTGCCAGTAGTTTAAACGGTAAACCCCTCCACTTT.

This clonotype was counted ten times or more. CDR3 in amino acids: CASTKGGGRTPRQDGANVLTF. CDR3 in DNA: TGTGCCAGCACTAAAGGGGGGGGCAGAACACCGCGGCAGGATGGGGCCAACGTCCTGACTTTC. The rearrangement uses TRBV21-1 and TRBJ2-6; the table calls TRBD1, which could not be checked here. TRBV21-1 is tagged as a pseudogene. The CDR3 loop spans 21 amino acids.

The table lists this clonotype with many counts. One end of the junction does not line up with germline, which may come from a read error. The rearrangement joins TRBV27 to TRBJ1-4; possibly TRBD1 for D (5 bases). The CDR3 runs to 12 residues. Germline CDR1 reads MNHEY; CDR2 reads SMNVEV (reference sequence). The CDR3: CASRSSRGEFLF. CDR3 DNA: TGTGCCAGCAGATCTAGCCGGGGGGAATTTCTATTT.

This clonotype was seen at least ten times. This chain links TRBV9 with TRBJ2-2; 12 bases agree with TRBD2. V shed 7 bases and J 0 bases; nucleotides not matched to a gene: 19. The CDR3 loop spans 21 amino acids. Germline assignment: CDR1 SGDLS and CDR2 YYNGEE. The CDR3 reads CASDGKGGTSGSKPNTGELFF. Written as DNA, the CDR3 is TGTGCCAGCGACGGGAAGGGGGGGACTAGCGGGTCAAAACCGAACACCGGGGAGCTGTTTTTT. Together with reference TRBV9 and TRBJ2-2, the CDR3 gives the full variable domain: DSGVTQTPKHLITATGQRVTLRCSPRSGDLSVYWYQQSLDQGLQFLIQYYNGEERAKGNILERFSAQQFPDLHSELNLSSLELGDSALYFCASDGKGGTSGSKPNTGELFFGEGSRLTVL.

The chain combines TRBV5-4 with TRBJ2-1; TRBD1 aligns across 8 bases. This CDR3 spans 14 amino acids. Unmatched junction bases numbered 5, after V lost 3 bases and J lost 6 bases. Germline lookup yields CDR1 SGHNT and CDR2 YYREEE (reference sequence). This CDR3 reads CASSSWDRSNEQFF. In nucleotides, the CDR3 is TGTGCCAGCAGCTCGTGGGACAGGAGCAATGAGCAGTTCTTC.

This clonotype was counted at least ten times. The genes are TRBV4-2 and TRBJ2-7; maybe TRBD1 (5 bases). Germline values: CDR1 LGHNA, CDR2 YNFKEQ. The CDR3 length is 16 residues. Deletions cut 0 bases from V and 2 bases from J, with 14 bases between. The CDR3 nucleotides are TGTGCCAGCAGCCAAGAAAGACAGACAGACACCTACGAGCAGTACTTC. This codes for CASSQERQTDTYEQYF.

Many counts were recorded for this clonotype. This chain links TRBV20-1 with TRBJ1-4, with D unresolved. The germline gives CDR1 DFQATT, CDR2 SNEGSKA (reference sequence). Trimming removed 0 bases from V and 2 bases from J, with 7 bases in between. This CDR3 contains 14 residues. CDR3 DNA: TGCAGTGCTAGAGATCAACAGACTAATGAAAAACTGTTTTTT. This codes for CSARDQQTNEKLFF.

This clonotype was observed at least ten times. The chain employs TRBV7-9 and TRBJ2-7, with 10 positions matching TRBD2. Losses at the gene ends were 1 base for V and 5 bases for J; bases not matched to a gene: 8. Germline values: CDR1 SEHNR, CDR2 FQNEAQ (reference sequence). CDR3 length: 16 residues. DNA of the CDR3: TGTGCCAGCAGCTTAGTGTCTAGCGGGAGTGCCCACGAGCAGTACTTC. Translation: CASSLVSSGSAHEQYF.

This clonotype was counted many times. V and J are TRBV10-3 and TRBJ2-7; 7 bases map to TRBD1. The CDR3 has 14 amino acids. The trim removed 4 bases at V and 9 bases at J, leaving 12 bases unmatched. From germline, CDR1 is ENHRY and CDR2 SYGVKD. The CDR3 coding sequence is TGTGCCATCAGTGGGAACAGGGGCGAGTGGGCGCAGTACTTC. Protein: CAISGNRGEWAQYF.

This clonotype occurred many times. The chain recombines TRBV20-1 with TRBJ2-2; either TRBD1 or TRBD2 may fit D (5 bases each). Between the trimmed V and J ends, which lost 3 bases and 2 bases, there was a span of 7 bases. This CDR3 is built from 13 residues. Per the germline V gene, CDR1 is DFQATT and CDR2 is SNEGSKA (reference sequence). CDR3 in amino acids: CSASGGNTGELFF. The CDR3 nucleotides read TGCAGTGCTAGTGGGGGAAACACCGGGGAGCTGTTTTTT.

The chain couples TRBV5-8 to TRBJ2-7; D unclear. Germline CDR1 is SGHTS and CDR2 is YDEGEE. With 8 bases removed from V and 2 bases from J, the gap between germline ends came to 11 bases. CDR3 length: 12 amino acids. For the CDR3, the DNA is TGTGCCAGTAGAAGGAATCCCTACGAGCAGTACTTC. This translates into CASRRNPYEQYF. Based on the CDR3 plus reference TRBV5-8 and TRBJ2-7, the full variable domain is EAGVTQSPTHLIKTRGQQATLRCSPISGHTSVYWYQQALGLGLQFLLWYDEGEERNRGNFPPRFSGRQFPNYSSELNVNALELEDSALYLCASRRNPYEQYFGPGTRLTVT.

This clonotype was recorded many times. The chain couples TRBV5-1 to TRBJ2-2; 9 nucleotides align to TRBD1. Germline loops: CDR1 SGHRS, CDR2 YFSETQ. The CDR3 covers 15 residues. V trimming: 3 bases; J trimming: 3 bases; junction bases outside the gene matches: 3. The CDR3 DNA is TGCGCCAGCAGCTACCGGGACAGGGACACCGGGGAGCTGTTTTTT. This gives the protein CASSYRDRDTGELFF.

This clonotype was detected ten times or more. The chain joins TRBV20-1 to TRBJ2-3; D is unresolved. CDR3 length equals 12 residues. From germline, CDR1 is DFQATT and CDR2 SNEGSKA (reference sequence). The V end was cut by 6 bases, the J end by 5 bases, with 12 bases between. The chain's CDR3 is CSAADSEDTQYF. CDR3 in DNA: TGCAGTGCCGCCGACTCCGAAGATACGCAGTATTTT.

This clonotype was recorded many times. V gene TRBV7-3 combines with J gene TRBJ2-1; 10 bases are shared with TRBD2. With 1 base clipped from V and 5 bases from J, the junction kept 11 bases outside the gene matches. This CDR3 is 18 amino acids long. Per germline, CDR1 SGHTA and CDR2 FQGTGA. CDR3 loop: CASSLRGEGLAKNNEQFF. As DNA, the CDR3 is TGTGCCAGCAGCTTAAGGGGAGAGGGACTAGCGAAAAACAATGAGCAGTTCTTC.

This clonotype was recorded many times. The chain uses TRBV9 and TRBJ2-7; the match to TRBD2 covers 10 bases. CDR1 SGDLS and CDR2 YYNGEE come from the germline V gene. V shed 2 bases and J 3 bases; nucleotides not matched to a gene: 2. This CDR3 has 14 residues. The CDR3 is CASSVGTSVYEQYF. The CDR3 nucleotides read TGTGCCAGCAGCGTCGGGACTAGCGTCTACGAGCAGTACTTC.